One and the same sample provided the 2 T cell receptor beta chains below, sequenced in a study of blood T cell repertoires in COVID-19. Profiled with immunoSEQ multiplex PCR; TCRdb holds only in-frame clones, not every one. The sample consists of 200,000 to 250,000 clones, over 80% of them appearing once. Specimen: PBMCs or T cells enriched from blood (not recorded which). Every receptor here comes from a young woman who had been exposed to COVID-19.

The CDR3 DNA reads TGCAGTGCCCGGGAAGGATACGAGCAGTACTTC. Protein sequence: CSAREGYEQYF. The rearrangement links TRBV20-1 to TRBJ2-7, with D possibly TRBD2 on 5 matching bases. V was pared by 6 bases and J by 4 bases, with 10 bases between. The CDR3 is 11 residues long. CDR1 DFQATT and CDR2 SNEGSKA come from the germline V gene (reference sequence).

The rearrangement joins TRBV4-1 to TRBJ1-2; TRBD1 matches 9 bases. Trimming cost V 4 bases and J 0 bases; bases outside gene matches: 15. This CDR3 comprises 19 residues. Germline V gene lookup returns CDR1 MGHRA and CDR2 YSYEKL. The CDR3 is CASSPLKGQGILANYGYTF. CDR3 nucleotide sequence: TGCGCCAGCAGCCCCCTGAAGGGACAGGGAATACTAGCTAACTATGGCTACACCTTC.